The present T cell receptor beta chain was sequenced within a study of T cell repertoires in cytomegalovirus infection. On the study more broadly: In public TCR beta signatures, there were indications of both CMV infection and matching HLA type.

Germline CDR1 DFQATT, CDR2 SNEGSKA (reference sequence). The CDR3 totals 13 residues. After removal of 5 bases from V and 8 bases from J, the junction contained 8 bases not matched to a gene. This clonotype was counted a few times. Its target is not known. A single record per CDR3 protein comes from TCRdb applying MiXCR to the reads. The repertoire holds some 270,000 distinct CDR3 sequences, with over 15% as singletons. General study points: Within the response measured ex vivo, HLA-C-restricted CMV-specific TCR beta clonotypes were dominant. Totalled public TCR beta family frequency picked out people who carried CMV plus the relevant HLA.

Sequences were obtained from CD8+ T cells from PBMCs. The chain uses TRBV20-1 and TRBJ2-4; 8 nucleotides match TRBD1. This TCR came from a human donor in good health (CMV status not recorded). Some clones in this sample may be carry-over from other donors' samples. CDR3 bases: TGCAGTGCTTACGACAGGGGAGGATACATTCAGTACTTC. This encodes CSAYDRGGYIQYF.